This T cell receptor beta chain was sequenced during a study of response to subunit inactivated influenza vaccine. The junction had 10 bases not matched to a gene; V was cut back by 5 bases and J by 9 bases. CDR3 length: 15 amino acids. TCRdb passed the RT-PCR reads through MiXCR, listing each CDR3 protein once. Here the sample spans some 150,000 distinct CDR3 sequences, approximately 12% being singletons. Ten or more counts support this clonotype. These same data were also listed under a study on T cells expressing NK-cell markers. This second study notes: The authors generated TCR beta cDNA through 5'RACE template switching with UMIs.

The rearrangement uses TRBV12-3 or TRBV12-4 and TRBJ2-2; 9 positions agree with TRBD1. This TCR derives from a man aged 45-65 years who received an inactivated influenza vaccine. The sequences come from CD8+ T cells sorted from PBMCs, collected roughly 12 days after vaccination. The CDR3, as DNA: TGTGCCAGCAGTCTACCGGGACAGGGTGTCCGGGAGCTGTTTTTT. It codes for CASSLPGQGVRELFF.